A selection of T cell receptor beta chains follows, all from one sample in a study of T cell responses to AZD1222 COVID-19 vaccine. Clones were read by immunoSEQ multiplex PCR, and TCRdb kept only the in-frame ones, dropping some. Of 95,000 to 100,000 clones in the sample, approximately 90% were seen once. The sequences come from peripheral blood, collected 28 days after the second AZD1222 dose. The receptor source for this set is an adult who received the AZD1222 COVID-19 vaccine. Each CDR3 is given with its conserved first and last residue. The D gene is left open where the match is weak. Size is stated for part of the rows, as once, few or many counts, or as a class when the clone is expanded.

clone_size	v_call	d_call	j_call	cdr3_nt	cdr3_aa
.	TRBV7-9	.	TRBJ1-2	TGTGCCAGCAGCTTAGGGGCTAACTATGGCTACACCTTC	CASSLGANYGYTF
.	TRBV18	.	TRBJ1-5	TGTGCCAGCTCACCTGAAGGGAGCAATCAGCCCCAGCATTTT	CASSPEGSNQPQHF
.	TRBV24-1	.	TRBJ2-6	TGTGCCACCAGTGACCCCTCTGGGGCCAACGTCCTGACTTTC	CATSDPSGANVLTF
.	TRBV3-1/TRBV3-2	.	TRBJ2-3	TGTGCCAGCAGCGGGAGCTCCTCAGATACGCAGTATTTT	CASSGSSSDTQYF
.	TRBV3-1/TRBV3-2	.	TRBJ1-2	TGTGCCAGCAGCCAAGACCCAGGGTCATCGGGCTACACCTTC	CASSQDPGSSGYTF
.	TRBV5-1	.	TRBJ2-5	TGCGCCAGCAGCGCGAGGACCCACCAAGAGACCCAGTACTTC	CASSARTHQETQYF
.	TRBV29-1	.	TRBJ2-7	TGCAGCGTTGAAAGGGACATCCACCCCTACGAGCAGTACTTC	CSVERDIHPYEQYF
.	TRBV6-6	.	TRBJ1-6	TGTGCCAGCAGTCCCACAGGGAATTCACCCCTCCACTTT	CASSPTGNSPLHF
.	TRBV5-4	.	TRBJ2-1	TGTGCCAGCAGCTTGGCCGGGGGCTATAGCTCCTACAATGAGCAGTTCTTC	CASSLAGGYSSYNEQFF
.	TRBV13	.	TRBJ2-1	TGTGCCAGCAGCACATGGCTAGCGAAGAATGAGCAGTTCTTC	CASSTWLAKNEQFF
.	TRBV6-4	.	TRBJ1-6	TGTGCCAGCAGTTCATCGGGTCATAATTCACCCCTCCACTTT	CASSSSGHNSPLHF
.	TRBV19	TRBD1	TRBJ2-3	TGTGCCAGTAGCCCTGTAGGGACAGGGGCACCAGATACGCAGTATTTT	CASSPVGTGAPDTQYF
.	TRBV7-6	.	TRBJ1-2	TGTGCCAGCAGCCGAGAGGGGACGGAGCCTTATGGCTACACCTTC	CASSREGTEPYGYTF
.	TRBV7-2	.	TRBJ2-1	TGTGCCAGCAGCTTAGGCCCGAACAATGAGCAGTTCTTC	CASSLGPNNEQFF
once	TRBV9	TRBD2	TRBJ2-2	TGTGCCAGCAGCCTCCGGGACTACAGCACCGGGGAGCTGTTTTTT	CASSLRDYSTGELFF
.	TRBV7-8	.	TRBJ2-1	TGTGCCAGCAGCCCCGTACTAGGTTCCTCCTACAATGAGCAGTTCTTC	CASSPVLGSSYNEQFF
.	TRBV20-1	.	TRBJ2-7	TGCAGTGCGGAGTCTCGCTACGAGCAGTACTTC	CSAESRYEQYF
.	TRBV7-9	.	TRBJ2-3	TGTGCCAGCAGCCCACCCACAGATACGCAGTATTTT	CASSPPTDTQYF
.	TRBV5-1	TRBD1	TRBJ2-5	TGCGCCAGCAAGGAGGCAGGGGGCCTCCAAGAGACCCAGTACTTC	CASKEAGGLQETQYF
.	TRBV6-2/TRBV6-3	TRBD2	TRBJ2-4	TGTGCCAGCAGTTACCCCCGGGGTAGCGGGAGTAGGGCCAAAAACATTCAGTACTTC	CASSYPRGSGSRAKNIQYF
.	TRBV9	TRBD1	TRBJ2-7	TGTGCCAGCAGCGCCGGGACAGGGCCTGCCTACGAGCAGTACTTC	CASSAGTGPAYEQYF
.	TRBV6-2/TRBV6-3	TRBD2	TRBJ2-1	TGTGCCAGCAGCCGGACCGGGACTAGCGGGAGTCTTCCCAATGAGCAGTTCTTC	CASSRTGTSGSLPNEQFF
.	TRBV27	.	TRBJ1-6	TGTGCCAGCAGTTTCGACAGCCCCTGGGGTACACCCCTCCACTTT	CASSFDSPWGTPLHF